A single sample is the source of the 17 T cell receptor beta chains below, sequenced in a study of CD8+ T cells in alopecia areata. The sequencing template was cDNA reverse transcribed from extracted RNA. Sequencing used immunoSEQ multiplex PCR; TCRdb keeps in-frame clones, though not all of them. The sample records 130,000 to 150,000 clones, 87% being singletons. The input for sequencing was CD8+ T cells sorted from blood, taken at week 0. These receptors originate from a human donor with alopecia areata.

The table lists this clone with a few counts. The V gene is TRBV29-1, the J gene TRBJ2-7; 8 positions match TRBD1. CDR1 is SQVTM and CDR2 is ANQGSEA in the germline V gene. The trim removed 4 bases at V and 5 bases at J, leaving 10 bases unmatched. The CDR3 consists of 14 residues. The CDR3 DNA is TGCAGCGTTGCCCTGGCAGGGGGCTGGGACGAGCAGTACTTC. It translates to CSVALAGGWDEQYF.

The chain links TRBV6-1 to TRBJ1-1, with D possibly matching TRBD1 (5 bases). The V gene's germline CDR1 is MNHNS and CDR2 SASEGT. This CDR3 is built from 13 residues. Trimming took off 5 bases at V and 4 bases at J, with 11 bases between the two ends. CDR3 coding DNA: TGTGCCAGCAGTACTCCAGGGCGCACTGAAGCTTTCTTT. Translating it yields CASSTPGRTEAFF.

V usage is TRBV29-1 and J usage is TRBJ2-2, with a tentative D call TRBD1 (6 bases). Germline CDR1 and CDR2: SQVTM and ANQGSEA. Trimming took 7 bases from V and 6 from J, leaving 15 bases between them. The CDR3 extends over 13 amino acids. This CDR3 reads CSANGQRSGELFF. DNA of the CDR3: TGCAGCGCTAACGGACAGCGGTCCGGGGAGCTGTTTTTT.

The CDR3 bases are TGTGCCAGCAGCTTAGGGTTGGATGAAAAACTGTTTTTT. Protein: CASSLGLDEKLFF. The rearrangement links TRBV7-9 to TRBJ1-4; D call uncertain. V was cut by 1 base and J by 6 bases, with 6 bases left in between. Germline CDR1 SEHNR, CDR2 FQNEAQ (reference sequence). CDR3 length: 13 residues. The full variable domain, in which reference TRBV7-9 and TRBJ1-4 provide the parts outside the CDR3, is DTGVSQNPRHKITKRGQNVTFRCDPISEHNRLYWYRQTLGQGPEFLTYFQNEAQLEKSRLLSDRFSAERPKGSFSTLEIQRTEQGDSAMYLCASSLGLDEKLFFGSGTQLSVL.

This chain joins TRBV29-1 and TRBJ1-1; tentatively, D is TRBD1 (5 bases). The germline V gene has CDR1 SQVTM and CDR2 ANQGSEA. The CDR3 extends over 12 amino acids. The V end was cut by 7 bases, the J end by 2 bases, with 11 bases between. The CDR3 loop is CSGHTGNTEAFF. CDR3 bases: TGCAGCGGCCACACAGGCAACACTGAAGCTTTCTTT.

J is TRBJ2-7 and V is TRBV7-9, with 7 positions matching TRBD1. There are 16 residues in the CDR3. CDR1 SEHNR and CDR2 FQNEAQ come from the germline V gene (reference sequence). Losses at the gene ends were 5 bases for V and 7 bases for J; bases not matched to a gene: 17. This chain's CDR3 is CASSPGEGARSGEQYF. DNA for the CDR3: TGTGCCAGCAGCCCGGGCGAGGGGGCTAGATCCGGGGAGCAGTACTTC.

The sample holds a few counts of this clone. V gene TRBV28 combines with J gene TRBJ2-7, with TRBD1 matching 7 bases. The CDR3 consists of 15 residues. V lost 5 bases, J lost 6 bases, and 13 bases stayed unmatched. Germline V gives CDR1 MDHEN, CDR2 SYDVKM. CDR3 amino acids: CASSNPDRDVCEQYF. CDR3 in DNA: TGTGCCAGCAGTAACCCCGACAGGGATGTTTGCGAGCAGTACTTC. Looking up the rest from reference TRBV28 and TRBJ2-7 gives the full variable domain: DVKVTQSSRYLVKRTGEKVFLECVQDMDHENMFWYRQDPGLGLRLIYFSYDVKMKEKGDIPEGYSVSREKKERFSLILESASTNQTSMYLCASSNPDRDVCEQYFGPGTRLTVT.

On this clone itself: Germline is not matched at one junction end, which may reflect a read error. This chain uses TRBV14 with TRBJ2-7; D might be TRBD1 or TRBD2, each matching 5 bases. CDR3 length: 13 amino acids. The germline V gene has CDR1 SGHDN and CDR2 FVKESK. The CDR3 DNA is TGTGCCAGCAGCCAAGATACCCTCGGGACCTGCCGCTTC. Amino acids: CASSQDTLGTCRF.

As to this clone: Other DNA sequences of this sample code for an identical CDR3. The V and J genes are TRBV4-1 and TRBJ2-1; D gene unclear. V was cut by 1 base and J by 5 bases, with 3 bases left in between. CDR3 length: 12 residues. Germline V gene data show CDR1 as MGHRA and CDR2 as YSYEKL. The CDR3 DNA follows: TGCGCCAGCAGCCAAGGCCACAATGAGCAGTTCTTC. This sequence encodes CASSQGHNEQFF.

The DNA of the CDR3 is TGCAGCGTTGAAGGGCAGGCGACGAGTTCCTACGAGCAGTACTTC. This translates into CSVEGQATSSYEQYF. The chain employs TRBV29-1 and TRBJ2-7; no reliable D call. Germline CDR1 SQVTM, CDR2 ANQGSEA. V was pared by 1 base and J by 1 base, with 14 bases between. The CDR3 runs 15 residues.

The chain uses TRBV29-1 and TRBJ2-7; D uncertain. The CDR3 extends over 11 amino acids. The germline V gene encodes CDR1 SQVTM and CDR2 ANQGSEA. V lost 7 bases to trimming and J lost 2 bases, with 9 bases between them. The CDR3 nucleotides read TGCAGCGGGGTCACCCCCTACGAGCAGTACTTC. Protein product: CSGVTPYEQYF.

This clone was seen more than once but under ten times. The chain has TRBV6-5 and TRBJ2-7; D is unclear. Trimming took off 2 bases at V and 3 bases at J, with 11 bases between the two ends. The CDR3 length is 14 residues. Germline values: CDR1 MNHEY, CDR2 SVGAGI. Here the CDR3 reads CASSYGPAIYEQYF. CDR3 DNA: TGTGCCAGCAGTTACGGGCCAGCAATCTACGAGCAGTACTTC.

CDR3 residues: CASSPFWNTDTQYF. DNA for the CDR3: TGTGCCAGCAGTCCTTTTTGGAACACAGATACGCAGTATTTT. The rearrangement links TRBV27 to TRBJ2-3; unclear D gene. Germline-derived CDR1 and CDR2 are MNHEY and SMNVEV (reference sequence). The CDR3 is 14 amino acids. Trimming took 5 bases from V and 2 from J, leaving 11 bases between them.

V usage is TRBV28 and J usage is TRBJ2-7; D possibly corresponds to TRBD2 (5 bases). Germline V gene lookup returns CDR1 MDHEN and CDR2 SYDVKM. The CDR3 totals 13 residues. V lost 2 bases and J 7 bases, leaving 12 bases between the germline ends. The CDR3: CASSLRARDEQYF. In DNA, the CDR3 is TGTGCCAGCAGTTTAAGGGCCCGGGATGAGCAGTACTTC.

The sample holds a few counts of this clone. The rearrangement uses TRBV7-9 and TRBJ2-2, with D perhaps TRBD1 (6 bases). With 5 bases removed from V and 7 bases from J, the gap between germline ends came to 14 bases. The germline gives CDR1 SEHNR, CDR2 FQNEAQ (reference sequence). There are 14 residues in the CDR3. The CDR3 bases are TGTGCCAGCAGCCCCCGGGACACGAGCGGGGAGCTGTTTTTT. Translating gives CASSPRDTSGELFF.

This chain connects TRBV25-1 to TRBJ2-7, with D possibly called TRBD1 or TRBD2 (6 bases each). The CDR3 runs 15 residues. Germline V CDR1 and CDR2: MGHDK, SYGVNS. V was pared by 7 bases and J by 4 bases, with 20 bases between. The CDR3 bases are TGTGCCAGCAATCCAAAGGGGGGTATGTCATACGAGCAGTACTTC. It specifies CASNPKGGMSYEQYF.

The genes are TRBV2 and TRBJ2-6; D uncertain. In germline, CDR1 is SNHLY, CDR2 FYNNEI. The ends were cut back, 7 bases at V and 2 bases at J, with 6 bases in the middle. This CDR3 region has 13 residues. The CDR3 sequence: CASISTGANVLTF. The CDR3 DNA follows: TGTGCCAGCATCTCCACTGGGGCCAACGTCCTGACTTTC.